This TCR beta chain was sequenced for a study of technical replicates of blood from a few donors. Per the germline V gene, CDR1 is GTSNPN and CDR2 is SVGIG (reference sequence). V lost 4 bases, J lost 13 bases, and 7 bases stayed unmatched. This CDR3 spans 11 amino acids. Using immunoSEQ multiplex PCR, the repertoire was profiled, and TCRdb retains in-frame clones only, with some absent. The table includes under 85,000 clones, 94% detected once. The source is a human donor in good health. This chain uses TRBV30 with TRBJ1-2; 9 bases match TRBD1. Sequencing was performed on T cells isolated from PBMCs. In DNA form, the CDR3 reads TGTGCCTGGAATCACAGGGGGCAGCGCACCTTC. This codes for CAWNHRGQRTF.